One T cell receptor beta chain is described in this entry. No antigen is known for it. No base quality information exists; no much larger clone differs at one position. No immune events, such as infections, were documented for the healthy donors during the collection period. Blood repertoires from healthy donors were used as a training cohort for calibrating time-dependent variance in a beta-binomial model of differential abundance of T-cell clones. The training cohort comprised about ten healthy donors, 3 female and 7 male. An age range of roughly 25 to 65 years, with an average of 43 years, was recorded for the donors. Whole blood was collected from each healthy donor at three time points spaced around two weeks apart and obtained from a commercial supplier. Genomic DNA was extracted from unsorted whole blood for immunosequencing. These data originate in a study of identifying expanded T cells in peripheral blood (dated by TCRdb to the late 2010s). Context from the whole study: Separate aliquots of the same genomic DNA pool were sequenced to produce technical replicates, and four replicates were compared in pairs.

Study-level results and caveats: The binomial model flagged about 1.1 differentially abundant clones between technical replicates but 15 to 17 over approximately 2 weeks and over 18 over around four weeks. Across all healthy-donor time intervals, the beta-binomial model significantly lowered both the number of clones called differentially abundant and the false-positive rate. Variance in clone template counts between roughly two-week samples significantly increased with total template count across all healthy donors. The authors expected that biological variance in healthy repertoires might rise further over much longer intervals, such as months to years.

The CDR3 contains 13 residues, cysteine and phenylalanine counted. Kept here is only the CDR3 DNA, which spans 39 bases and is read in frame from base 1. CDR1 and CDR2 were assigned from the germline V gene as MNHEY and SVGAGI. After removal of 6 bases from V and 4 bases from J, the junction retains 4 bases not matched to a gene. The immunoSEQ Assay, which relies on bias-controlled multiplex PCR amplification of genomic DNA, was used to profile TCRbeta CDR3 regions. On the study's bioinformatics: The absolute abundance of each unique TCRbeta CDR3 region was quantified after sequences were collapsed and filtered. Differential abundance was tested with two models: a binomial (Fisher-equivalent) model and a beta-binomial model that adds time-dependent variance fitted from healthy donors. Clones with fewer than 5 combined templates were removed, and differential abundance was called for clones with a Benjamini-Hochberg FDR below 0.01. Beta-binomial variance was modeled as a function of total template count across the two samples using the form v = (b*log(k)+a)^2. The immuneACCESS repertoire file appears here via TCRdb, limited to in-frame rearrangements. These files lack a portion of the clones; in checked studies, under half of the deficit traces to unresolved V genes, and the cause of the others is not known. V, J and clone size are those of that table, while D and trimming were read from the DNA. A total of roughly 100,000 clones appear in this sample, 88% of them only once. Roughly 14% of the sample rests with the top ten.

The sequence was obtained from a person aged 18 to 75 in good health. The chain was built from TRBV6-5 and TRBJ1-2, and TRBD1 aligns with 8 junction nucleotides. Material: blood. The encoded CDR3 is CASSGTGLYGYTF. The base sequence is TGTGCCAGCAGCGGGACAGGACTCTATGGCTACACCTTC.